Each of the 29 T cell receptor beta chains below was sequenced from the same sample in a study of cytomegalovirus exposure and HLA in healthy donors. 13 Jbeta primers and 60 Vbeta primers were used for the PCR. Generated by immunoSEQ multiplex PCR, the TCRdb table keeps only in-frame clones and is missing some. The repertoire has roughly 150,000 clones, roughly three quarters of them found once; the top ten carry 7%. The sample comprised PBMCs. The receptors stem from a woman in her 40s in good health and CMV-seropositive.

V usage is TRBV11-1 and J usage is TRBJ2-7; D gene unclear. Trimming stripped 4 bases from V and 6 bases from J, with 13 bases between. Germline V gene sequence: CDR1 SGHAT, CDR2 FQDESV (reference sequence). The CDR3 covers 13 residues. CDR3 in amino acids: CASSSGLVVEQYF. The CDR3 DNA follows: TGTGCCAGCAGCTCGGGTCTTGTCGTCGAGCAGTACTTC.

V gene TRBV7-2 combines with J gene TRBJ1-1, with 7 positions matching TRBD1. This CDR3 comprises 16 residues. CDR1 is SGHTA, CDR2 FQGNSA, per germline. The J segment lost 0 bases and the V segment lost 1 base, leaving 5 bases of the junction unmatched. CDR3 amino acids: CASSLGPGQVNTEAFF. CDR3 bases: TGTGCCAGCAGCTTAGGCCCCGGACAGGTGAACACTGAAGCTTTCTTT.

This clone was detected a few times. The J gene is TRBJ1-1, the V gene TRBV19, with TRBD1 as a possible D gene (6 bases). CDR3 length: 13 residues. Germline lookup yields CDR1 LNHDA and CDR2 SQIVND (reference sequence). V was clipped by 8 bases and J by 7 bases, with 17 bases between them. DNA of the CDR3: TGTGCCAGTTCCTCGGGGGGCATGGGTGAAGCTTTCTTT. The encoded protein is CASSSGGMGEAFF.

This clone was observed a handful of times. The CDR3 region is CASSYSPGAATEAFF. CDR3 coding DNA: TGTGCCAGCAGTTACTCCCCGGGAGCCGCCACTGAAGCTTTCTTT. The V and J genes are TRBV6-6 and TRBJ1-1, with D uncertain. The V and J ends lost 0 bases and 4 bases respectively, with 12 bases between them. Germline V lookup: CDR1 MNHNY, CDR2 SVGAGI (reference sequence). The CDR3 is 15 residues long.

The rearrangement links TRBV5-1 to TRBJ2-5; D perhaps matches TRBD1 (6 bases). With 4 bases removed from V and 2 bases from J, the gap between germline ends came to 12 bases. Per germline, CDR1 SGHRS and CDR2 YFSETQ. The CDR3 totals 14 residues. The CDR3 region has the DNA TGCGCCAGCAGCCGGGGACAATCTCAAGAGACCCAGTACTTC. The encoded protein is CASSRGQSQETQYF.

The chain uses TRBV30 and TRBJ2-1; D remains unclear. The ends were cut back, 6 bases at V and 1 base at J, with 13 bases in the middle. The CDR3 spans 14 residues. Germline CDR1 is GTSNPN and CDR2 is SVGIG (reference sequence). The CDR3 coding sequence is TGTGCCTGCCATGCAGGTGGTTCCTACAATGAGCAGTTCTTC. It codes for CACHAGGSYNEQFF.

The genes are TRBV4-2 and TRBJ1-5; 9 bases match TRBD1. The CDR3 covers 15 residues. Germline V gives CDR1 LGHNA, CDR2 YNFKEQ. V was clipped by 2 bases and J by 5 bases; unmatched bases: 4. CDR3 sequence: CASSQTGDRDQPQHF. The CDR3 DNA follows: TGTGCCAGCAGCCAAACCGGGGACAGGGATCAGCCCCAGCATTTT.

The chain joins TRBV30 to TRBJ1-2, with 7 bases lining up with TRBD1. From germline, CDR1 is GTSNPN and CDR2 SVGIG (reference sequence). The CDR3 contains 13 residues. The V segment lost 8 bases and the J segment 1 base; nucleotides outside the gene matches: 7. The CDR3 region has the DNA TGTGCCGCGGGGACAGCGCTTAACTATGGCTACACCTTC. Its translation is CAAGTALNYGYTF. The full variable domain, completed using reference TRBV30 and TRBJ1-2, is SQTIHQWPATLVQPVGSPLSLECTVEGTSNPNLYWYRQAAGRGLQLLFYSVGIGQISSEVPQNLSASRPQDRQFILSSKKLLLSDSGFYLCAAGTALNYGYTFGSGTRLTVV.

For this clone: At one end the junction does not follow the germline gene, possibly because of a read error. The chain carries TRBV10-3 and TRBJ2-6; D is possibly TRBD2 (7 bases). Per germline, CDR1 ENHRY and CDR2 SYGVKD. The CDR3 totals 17 residues. CDR3 DNA sequence: TGTGCCATCAGTGGAGGGGGGGGCCTGGCTGGGGCCAACGGCCTGACTTTC. This sequence encodes CAISGGGGLAGANGLTF.

The chain is built from TRBV6-5 and TRBJ2-5; 8 nucleotides match TRBD1. From germline, CDR1 is MNHEY and CDR2 SVGAGI. V trimming: 1 base; J trimming: 3 bases; junction bases outside the gene matches: 7. This CDR3 contains 16 residues. This CDR3 reads CASSYYGGQGEETQYF. The CDR3, as DNA: TGTGCCAGCAGTTACTACGGTGGACAGGGCGAAGAGACCCAGTACTTC.

This clone was seen only a few times. The CDR3 loop is CASSQDPGQGAGKTEKLFF. In DNA form, the CDR3 reads TGCGCCAGCAGCCAAGATCCAGGACAGGGGGCTGGAAAGACCGAAAAACTGTTTTTT. The chain couples TRBV4-3 to TRBJ1-4; 11 positions agree with TRBD1. With 0 bases clipped from V and 8 bases from J, the junction kept 14 bases outside the gene matches. Germline V gene lookup returns CDR1 LGHNA and CDR2 YSLEER. The CDR3 consists of 19 residues.

This clone was observed a few times. This chain links TRBV2 with TRBJ1-5, with 7 bases matching TRBD1. This CDR3 spans 17 amino acids. Trimming cost V 6 bases and J 1 base; bases outside gene matches: 12. Germline CDR1 and CDR2: SNHLY and FYNNEI. The CDR3 DNA follows: TGTGCCAGCAGACGTGACAGGGTAGAAAAAAGCAATCAGCCCCAGCATTTT. Amino acids: CASRRDRVEKSNQPQHF.

V usage is TRBV7-9 and J usage is TRBJ2-7; 7 bases fit TRBD2. Trimming took 8 bases from V and 2 from J; bases not matched to a gene: 12. The CDR3 extends over 15 amino acids. Germline V gives CDR1 SEHNR, CDR2 FQNEAQ (reference sequence). CDR3: CASSWGGKFPYEQYF. CDR3 coding DNA: TGTGCCAGCTCCTGGGGAGGGAAATTCCCCTACGAGCAGTACTTC.

The chain joins TRBV5-1 to TRBJ2-5, with TRBD2 matching 8 bases. Germline V CDR1 and CDR2: SGHRS, YFSETQ. Trimming cost V 2 bases and J 2 bases; bases outside gene matches: 5. The CDR3 contains 15 residues. Written as DNA, the CDR3 is TGCGCCAGCAGCTTAGGTACTAGCGGACAAGAGACCCAGTACTTC. It encodes CASSLGTSGQETQYF.

The chain recombines TRBV5-4 with TRBJ2-7; D may be TRBD1 (6 bases). CDR3 size: 15 residues. Germline assignment: CDR1 SGHNT and CDR2 YYREEE (reference sequence). V was shortened by 0 bases and J by 6 bases, with 16 bases between the two germline ends. The CDR3 here is CASSLGGPVTSEQYF. CDR3 bases: TGTGCCAGCAGCTTGGGGGGGCCGGTGACTTCCGAGCAGTACTTC.

Points on this clone: One end of the junction is discordant with germline, which a read error may explain. V is TRBV4-3 and J is TRBJ1-4, with D maybe TRBD1 (6 bases). Germline V gives CDR1 LGHNA, CDR2 YSLEER. This CDR3 comprises 15 residues. In DNA, the CDR3 is TGCGCCAGCAGCCAACGGACAGACCCGAATGAGAAACTGTTTTTT. This codes for CASSQRTDPNEKLFF.

The chain is built from TRBV10-3 and TRBJ2-1; a weak D match, TRBD1 (6 bases). The CDR3 consists of 14 residues. V was trimmed by 5 bases and J by 2 bases, leaving 10 bases between them. CDR1 ENHRY and CDR2 SYGVKD come from the germline V gene. The CDR3 nucleotides read TGTGCCATCAGTTCGGACAGAACCTACAATGAGCAGTTCTTC. Translated, it gives CAISSDRTYNEQFF.

This clone was observed a few times. The CDR3 bases are TGTGCCATCGGGTCCGCGGCAGGGGCGTACCAAGAGACCCAGTACTTC. Encoded protein: CAIGSAAGAYQETQYF. This rearrangement joins TRBV10-3 to TRBJ2-5; the D gene is possibly TRBD1 (6 bases). Germline CDR1 ENHRY, CDR2 SYGVKD. V was cut by 8 bases and J by 0 bases, with 19 bases left in between. The length of the CDR3 is 16 residues.

This sequence joins TRBV6-5 and TRBJ1-2; TRBD1 matches 10 bases. Germline V lookup: CDR1 MNHEY, CDR2 SVGAGI. V lost 5 bases, J lost 8 bases, and 8 bases stayed unmatched. The CDR3 totals 14 residues. The CDR3 region has the DNA TGTGCCAGCAGTGGACGGGACAGGGGATGGGGCTACACCTTC. Residues: CASSGRDRGWGYTF.

The V call is TRBV27, the J call TRBJ1-1, with D hard to call. This CDR3 spans 13 amino acids. CDR1 and CDR2 from the germline V gene are MNHEY and SMNVEV (reference sequence). The germline V and J ends were trimmed by 3 bases and 11 bases, with 16 bases remaining between them. The CDR3 loop reads CASSFSGLGRAFF. The CDR3 DNA reads TGTGCCAGCAGTTTCTCAGGACTCGGACGGGCTTTCTTT.

The V call is TRBV7-8, the J call TRBJ2-1, with a tentative D call TRBD1 (5 bases). Trimming shortened V by 2 bases and J by 5 bases, and 25 bases separated the two germline ends. The CDR3 extends over 19 amino acids. Germline CDR1 is SGHVS and CDR2 is FQNEAQ. The CDR3 region is CASSLFPRAATRGHNEQFF. CDR3 in DNA: TGTGCCAGCAGCTTATTCCCCAGGGCAGCTACGAGAGGACACAATGAGCAGTTCTTC.

The chain joins TRBV6-1 to TRBJ2-5; the match to TRBD2 covers 7 bases. The J call may be mistaken, given a closer DNA end match to TRBJ2-7. CDR1 MNHNS and CDR2 SASEGT come from the germline V gene. This CDR3 contains 14 residues. CDR3 protein: CASSEDASGYEQYF. For the CDR3, the DNA is TGTGCCAGCAGTGAAGATGCTAGCGGCTACGAGCAGTACTTC.

The genes are TRBV7-6 and TRBJ1-6; D remains ambiguous. Deletions cut 1 base from V and 7 bases from J, with 5 bases between. Germline CDR1 reads SGHVS; CDR2 reads FNYEAQ. The CDR3 spans 13 residues. CDR3 DNA sequence: TGTGCCAGCAGCTTAGACACGAATTCACCCCTCCACTTT. Amino acids: CASSLDTNSPLHF.

The chain links TRBV30 to TRBJ1-3, with TRBD1 matching over 7 bases. This CDR3 spans 13 amino acids. The germline V gene encodes CDR1 GTSNPN and CDR2 SVGIG (reference sequence). The CDR3 is CALIGTAGNTIYF. The CDR3 nucleotides read TGTGCTCTTATTGGGACAGCTGGAAACACCATATATTTT. The whole variable domain, remainder taken from reference TRBV30 and TRBJ1-3, is SQTIHQWPATLVQPVGSPLSLECTVEGTSNPNLYWYRQAAGRGLQLLFYSVGIGQISSEVPQNLSASRPQDRQFILSSKKLLLSDSGFYLCALIGTAGNTIYFGEGSWLTVV.

The chain is built from TRBV2 and TRBJ1-2; 9 nucleotides line up with TRBD1. In germline, CDR1 is SNHLY, CDR2 FYNNEI. The CDR3 is 13 residues long. Losses at the gene ends were 6 bases for V and 8 bases for J; bases not matched to a gene: 7. CDR3 sequence (DNA): TGTGCCAGCAGCTGGGGACAGGGAGGCGGCTACACCTTC. Amino acids: CASSWGQGGGYTF.

The chain uses TRBV6-1 and TRBJ2-7, with 9 nucleotides matching TRBD2. V lost 3 bases to trimming and J lost 2 bases; unmatched junction nucleotides: 8. There are 16 residues in the CDR3. CDR1 and CDR2 (germline): MNHNS, SASEGT. The CDR3 coding sequence is TGTGCCAGCAGTGAGCGGGGGGGCCCCAAGACCTACGAGCAGTACTTC. It yields the protein CASSERGGPKTYEQYF.

This clone has just a few counts. The chain joins TRBV5-4 to TRBJ1-1, with TRBD1 matching over 8 bases. CDR1 SGHNT and CDR2 YYREEE come from the germline V gene (reference sequence). The length of the CDR3 is 14 residues. The trim removed 4 bases at V and 10 bases at J, leaving 12 bases unmatched. CDR3 in DNA: TGTGCCAGCAGCCTGAAGGACAGGGAGGTGGGAGCTTTCTTT. Protein product: CASSLKDREVGAFF.

V usage is TRBV5-4 and J usage is TRBJ2-7; D may be TRBD1 (6 bases). This CDR3 is 14 amino acids long. Trimming shortened V by 0 bases and J by 4 bases, and 11 bases separated the two germline ends. CDR1 and CDR2 from the germline V gene are SGHNT and YYREEE (reference sequence). In DNA, the CDR3 is TGTGCCAGCAGCTTGGGCAGGGGCGGGTACGAGCAGTACTTC. Its translation: CASSLGRGGYEQYF.

The chain uses TRBV14 and TRBJ1-5; a possible D gene is TRBD1 (5 bases). CDR1 and CDR2 from the germline V gene are SGHDN and FVKESK. V gave up 4 bases and J gave up 7 bases, with 20 bases separating them. This CDR3 has 16 residues. The CDR3: CASSPWDREKGQPQHF. CDR3 DNA sequence: TGTGCCAGCAGCCCCTGGGACCGGGAGAAGGGGCAGCCCCAGCATTTT.